The next 22 T cell receptor beta chains were all read from a single sample in a study of shared clonotypes between healthy human individuals. Generated by immunoSEQ multiplex PCR, the TCRdb table keeps only in-frame clones and is missing some. Among 550,000 to 600,000 clones listed, around three quarters were seen once. Specimen: PBMCs. These receptors all come from a woman between 35 and 50 years old in good health. Some clones in this sample may be carry-over from other donors' samples.

Remarks on this clone: A much bigger clone sits one base away, suggesting this may be a read error. This sequence joins TRBV28 and TRBJ2-2, with D perhaps TRBD2 (6 bases). Trimming cost V 5 bases and J 9 bases, with 13 bases left between them. CDR1 is MDHEN and CDR2 is SYDVKM in the germline V gene. CDR3 length: 13 amino acids. The CDR3 loop is CASSRVGSWELFF. CDR3 DNA sequence: TGTGCCAGCAGTCGAGTCGGGAGCTGGGAGCTGTTTTTT.

CDR3 in amino acids: CASSKRGQLSYNEQFF. The DNA for the CDR3 is TGTGCCAGCAGTAAGAGGGGGCAGCTCTCCTACAATGAGCAGTTCTTC. The chain employs TRBV27 and TRBJ2-1, with TRBD1 matching 7 bases. The ends lost 5 bases at V and 0 bases at J; junction bases unmatched: 7. Germline lookup yields CDR1 MNHEY and CDR2 SMNVEV (reference sequence). This CDR3 is 16 amino acids long.

The rearrangement joins TRBV19 to TRBJ2-3, with 9 positions matching TRBD2. Looked up from germline, CDR1 is LNHDA and CDR2 is SQIVND (reference sequence). With 8 bases clipped from V and 4 bases from J, the junction kept 10 bases outside the gene matches. The length of the CDR3 is 15 residues. For the CDR3, the DNA is TGTGCCAGTGCTGAGGCGGGAGGGTTGCCAGATACGCAGTATTTT. This sequence encodes CASAEAGGLPDTQYF.

V gene TRBV7-9 combines with J gene TRBJ2-1; 7 positions match TRBD2. CDR3 size: 16 residues. Per the germline V gene, CDR1 is SEHNR and CDR2 is FQNEAQ (reference sequence). V lost 8 bases to trimming and J lost 9 bases; unmatched junction nucleotides: 19. The CDR3 reads CASPSPGGRGRGEQFF. CDR3 bases: TGTGCCAGCCCCTCTCCGGGCGGGAGAGGTAGGGGTGAGCAGTTCTTC. Full variable domain (rest looked up from reference TRBV7-9 and TRBJ2-1): DTGVSQNPRHKITKRGQNVTFRCDPISEHNRLYWYRQTLGQGPEFLTYFQNEAQLEKSRLLSDRFSAERPKGSFSTLEIQRTEQGDSAMYLCASPSPGGRGRGEQFFGPGTRLTVL.

This chain connects TRBV5-1 to TRBJ1-2; no clear D gene. Germline V gene lookup returns CDR1 SGHRS and CDR2 YFSETQ. The CDR3 is made up of 14 amino acids. V was cut by 2 bases and J by 6 bases, with 14 bases left in between. The CDR3 coding sequence is TGCGCCAGCAGCTTCGGCGGGCTTGGCAATGGCTACACCTTC. The encoded protein is CASSFGGLGNGYTF. Full variable domain (missing parts from reference TRBV5-1 and TRBJ1-2): KAGVTQTPRYLIKTRGQQVTLSCSPISGHRSVSWYQQTPGQGLQFLFEYFSETQRNKGNFPGRFSGRQFSNSRSEMNVSTLELGDSALYLCASSFGGLGNGYTFGSGTRLTVV.

The chain has TRBV5-4 and TRBJ1-2, with 12 bases lining up with TRBD1. Germline trimming cut 5 bases from V and 7 bases from J; bases unmatched to any gene: 9. Germline assignment: CDR1 SGHNT and CDR2 YYREEE (reference sequence). The CDR3 runs to 15 residues. The CDR3 spells CASRAPGQGASGYTF. CDR3 DNA: TGTGCCAGCAGGGCCCCGGGACAGGGGGCTTCTGGCTACACCTTC.

The chain combines TRBV28 with TRBJ1-1; D gene uncertain. The germline V gene encodes CDR1 MDHEN and CDR2 SYDVKM. This CDR3 comprises 14 residues. The V and J ends lost 6 bases and 1 base respectively, with 12 bases between them. In DNA, the CDR3 is TGTGCCAGCAGCCAAAGGTGGTCGAACACTGAAGCTTTCTTT. Translated, it gives CASSQRWSNTEAFF. Full variable domain (missing parts from reference TRBV28 and TRBJ1-1): DVKVTQSSRYLVKRTGEKVFLECVQDMDHENMFWYRQDPGLGLRLIYFSYDVKMKEKGDIPEGYSVSREKKERFSLILESASTNQTSMYLCASSQRWSNTEAFFGQGTRLTVV.

This clone occurred many times. Other DNA variants within this sample encode the same CDR3. The genes are TRBV30 and TRBJ1-2, with D maybe TRBD1 (5 bases). The CDR3 loop spans 13 amino acids. CDR1 is GTSNPN and CDR2 is SVGIG in the germline V gene (reference sequence). Deletions cut 5 bases from V and 6 bases from J, with 16 bases between. The CDR3 reads CAWSTGARNGYTF. CDR3 bases: TGTGCCTGGTCCACCGGGGCGCGGAATGGCTACACCTTC. The variable domain in full, with the rest retrieved from reference TRBV30 and TRBJ1-2, is SQTIHQWPATLVQPVGSPLSLECTVEGTSNPNLYWYRQAAGRGLQLLFYSVGIGQISSEVPQNLSASRPQDRQFILSSKKLLLSDSGFYLCAWSTGARNGYTFGSGTRLTVV.

This chain connects TRBV2 to TRBJ2-2; 12 nucleotides line up with TRBD2. Looked up from germline, CDR1 is SNHLY and CDR2 is FYNNEI. The CDR3 covers 18 residues. V lost 7 bases and J lost 2; bases outside the gene matches: 11. CDR3 protein: CASILGGLAGPNTGELFF. CDR3 coding DNA: TGTGCCAGCATTTTAGGGGGACTAGCGGGCCCAAACACCGGGGAGCTGTTTTTT.

On this clone: Possible read error: a much larger clone is one base away. This specimen includes other DNA sequences encoding the same CDR3. The CDR3 reads CASSLGQGLTDTQYF. CDR3 nucleotide sequence: TGCGCCAGCAGCCTGGGTCAGGGGCTTACAGATACGCAGTATTTT. The rearrangement uses TRBV5-1 and TRBJ2-3, with D possibly being TRBD1 (6 bases). The ends were cut back, 4 bases at V and 3 bases at J, with 15 bases in the middle. Germline CDR1 SGHRS, CDR2 YFSETQ. The length of the CDR3 is 15 residues.

The DNA of the CDR3 is TGCAGTGCTATCGCACTGGATACGCAGTATTTT. Its translation is CSAIALDTQYF. This sequence joins TRBV20-1 and TRBJ2-3; the D is unclear. The CDR3 runs 11 residues. V gave up 4 bases and J gave up 6 bases, with 8 bases separating them. Germline CDR1 DFQATT, CDR2 SNEGSKA (reference sequence).

This clone was picked up a small number of times. The chain carries TRBV6-5 and TRBJ1-2, with D possibly TRBD1 on 5 matching bases. V lost 0 bases to trimming and J lost 6 bases, with 17 bases between them. Per the germline V gene, CDR1 is MNHEY and CDR2 is SVGAGI. The CDR3 sequence is 16 residues long. The CDR3 loop is CASSYSPGRTGDGYTF. As DNA, the CDR3 is TGTGCCAGCAGTTACTCGCCGGGCAGGACGGGGGATGGCTACACCTTC.

A single count supports this clone. The V gene is TRBV28, the J gene TRBJ2-7; possibly TRBD2 for D (6 bases). Germline V gives CDR1 MDHEN, CDR2 SYDVKM. Trimming took 1 base from V and 1 from J, leaving 8 bases between them. This CDR3 is 14 amino acids long. CDR3 coding DNA: TGTGCCAGCAGTTTATTGGGACTTTCCTACGAGCAGTACTTC. Amino acid sequence: CASSLLGLSYEQYF.

The J gene is TRBJ2-7, the V gene TRBV5-1; 13 nucleotides match TRBD2. The CDR3 loop spans 17 amino acids. With 0 bases clipped from V and 4 bases from J, the junction kept 7 bases outside the gene matches. CDR1 is SGHRS, CDR2 YFSETQ, per germline. CDR3: CASSLGLAGGVEYEQYF. The CDR3 DNA follows: TGCGCCAGCAGCTTGGGACTAGCGGGAGGTGTGGAGTACGAGCAGTACTTC. Using reference TRBV5-1 and TRBJ2-7 for the parts outside the CDR3, the full variable domain is KAGVTQTPRYLIKTRGQQVTLSCSPISGHRSVSWYQQTPGQGLQFLFEYFSETQRNKGNFPGRFSGRQFSNSRSEMNVSTLELGDSALYLCASSLGLAGGVEYEQYFGPGTRLTVT.

This clone was seen only once. This sequence joins TRBV13 and TRBJ2-3, with 10 nucleotides matching TRBD1. Germline V gene sequence: CDR1 PRHDT, CDR2 FYEKMQ (reference sequence). The CDR3 has 16 residues. Germline trimming cut 2 bases from V and 2 bases from J; bases unmatched to any gene: 4. CDR3 region: CASSLRTGGFTDTQYF. DNA for the CDR3: TGTGCCAGCAGCTTAAGGACAGGGGGATTCACAGATACGCAGTATTTT.

J is TRBJ1-4 and V is TRBV7-9; maybe TRBD1 (5 bases). V was pared by 1 base and J by 8 bases, with 14 bases between. Germline values: CDR1 SEHNR, CDR2 FQNEAQ (reference sequence). The CDR3 has 15 amino acids. CDR3 loop: CASSLEGPGGEKLFF. CDR3 coding DNA: TGTGCCAGCAGCTTAGAGGGGCCCGGTGGGGAAAAACTGTTTTTT.

The chain combines TRBV7-3 with TRBJ2-1; the match to TRBD2 covers 11 bases. The J segment lost 9 bases and the V segment lost 5 bases, leaving 9 bases of the junction unmatched. The V gene's germline CDR1 is SGHTA and CDR2 FQGTGA. This CDR3 contains 15 residues. CDR3 sequence: CASSLGSGRAGEQFF. In DNA, the CDR3 is TGTGCCAGCAGCCTCGGTAGCGGGAGGGCCGGTGAGCAGTTCTTC.

The chain combines TRBV2 with TRBJ2-5, with 7 bases identical to TRBD2. The CDR3 consists of 15 residues. J was trimmed by 4 bases and V by 6 bases; bases with no gene match: 11. Germline V gives CDR1 SNHLY, CDR2 FYNNEI. The DNA for the CDR3 is TGTGCCAGCAGAAGGTTAGCGGGCTCAGGAGAGACCCAGTACTTC. This encodes CASRRLAGSGETQYF. Variable domain in full (rest from reference TRBV2 and TRBJ2-5): EPEVTQTPSHQVTQMGQEVILRCVPISNHLYFYWYRQILGQKVEFLVSFYNNEISEKSEIFDDQFSVERPDGSNFTLKIRSTKLEDSAMYFCASRRLAGSGETQYFGPGTRLLVL.

Concerning this clone: A far larger clone is off by one base, so a read error is likely. The J gene is TRBJ1-1, the V gene TRBV29-1; D gene ambiguous. The CDR3 consists of 14 residues. The V gene's germline CDR1 is SQVTM and CDR2 ANQGSEA. CDR3 amino acids: CGVVLTRGGIEAFF. In DNA, the CDR3 is TGCGGCGTTGTCCTAACCCGGGGTGGGATTGAAGCTTTCTTT.

The gene calls are TRBV6-1 and TRBJ2-1; D call uncertain. Germline assignment: CDR1 MNHNS and CDR2 SASEGT. This CDR3 comprises 14 residues. The V end was cut by 8 bases, the J end by 0 bases, with 11 bases between. The CDR3 region has the DNA TGTGCCAGCGCAGTACAGAGCTCCTACAATGAGCAGTTCTTC. It is translated as CASAVQSSYNEQFF.

The chain combines TRBV30 with TRBJ1-4; 7 nucleotides align to TRBD1. V dropped 0 bases and J dropped 7; count of bases not matched to a gene: 8. Germline V CDR1 and CDR2: GTSNPN, SVGIG (reference sequence). This CDR3 has 15 residues. As DNA, the CDR3 is TGTGCCTGGAGTGTATCAGCATCAGGGGGTGAAAAACTGTTTTTT. Translating gives CAWSVSASGGEKLFF.

In this sample, this clone turned up once. CDR3 residues: CASSLGLTGRGEKLFF. The CDR3 DNA is TGCGCCAGCAGCTTGGGGCTGACAGGGAGAGGCGAAAAACTGTTTTTT. The chain joins TRBV5-1 to TRBJ1-4, with TRBD1 matching 7 bases. V shed 0 bases and J 8 bases; nucleotides not matched to a gene: 10. Per the germline V gene, CDR1 is SGHRS and CDR2 is YFSETQ. This CDR3 is 16 amino acids long.